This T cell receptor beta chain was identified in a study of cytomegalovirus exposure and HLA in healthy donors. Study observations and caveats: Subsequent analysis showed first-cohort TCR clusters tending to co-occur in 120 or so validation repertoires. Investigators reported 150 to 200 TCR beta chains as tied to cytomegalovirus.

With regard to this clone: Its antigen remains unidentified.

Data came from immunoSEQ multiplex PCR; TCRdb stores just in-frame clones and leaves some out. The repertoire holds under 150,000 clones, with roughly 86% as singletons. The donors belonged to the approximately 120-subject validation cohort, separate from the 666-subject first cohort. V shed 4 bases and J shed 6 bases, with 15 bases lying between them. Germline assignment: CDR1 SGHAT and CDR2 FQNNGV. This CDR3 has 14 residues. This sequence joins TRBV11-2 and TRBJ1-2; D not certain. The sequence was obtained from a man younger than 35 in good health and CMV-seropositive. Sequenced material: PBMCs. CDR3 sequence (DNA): TGTGCCAGCAGCTCCCCGACATCCTCCGATGGCTACACCTTC. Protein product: CASSSPTSSDGYTF.